Shown below are 5 T cell receptor beta chains from a single sample sequenced in a study of technical replicates of blood from four donors (dated by TCRdb to the late 2010s). Libraries came from the immunoSEQ multiplex PCR assay. What TCRdb holds here is the immuneACCESS table cut down to in-frame rearrangements. Part of the clones is not present; checked against another copy, under half of the missing clones reflect an unresolved V gene, and the others are unexplained. Within this sample are more than 65,000 clones, with just over 95% of them counted one time only. 0.37% of the sample comes from the top ten. The sample consisted of T cells isolated from PBMCs. Source of these receptors: a human donor in good health.

V usage is TRBV7-6 and J usage is TRBJ1-3, with a possible D match to TRBD1 (6 bases). The CDR3 has 15 amino acids. V shed 4 bases and J shed 0 bases, with 10 bases lying between them. Germline V lookup: CDR1 SGHVS, CDR2 FNYEAQ. The CDR3 protein is CASSSSGDSGNTIYF. The CDR3 DNA reads as TGTGCCAGCAGCTCGTCAGGGGACTCTGGAAACACCATATATTTT.

V gene TRBV7-9 combines with J gene TRBJ1-2; 9 bases are shared with TRBD1. The CDR3 has 15 residues. The junction had 7 bases not matched to a gene; V was cut back by 3 bases and J by 5 bases. From germline, CDR1 is SEHNR and CDR2 FQNEAQ (reference sequence). Here the CDR3 reads CASSLWRQGVYGYTF. As DNA, the CDR3 is TGTGCCAGCAGCTTGTGGAGACAGGGGGTTTATGGCTACACCTTC.

V and J are TRBV9 and TRBJ2-2; 11 nucleotides line up with TRBD2. This CDR3 has 15 amino acids. Trimming at V came to 2 bases and at J to 4 bases, leaving 1 base not matched to a gene. Germline CDR1 SGDLS, CDR2 YYNGEE. The CDR3 is CASSVGTSGTGELFF. The CDR3 DNA is TGTGCCAGCAGCGTCGGGACTAGCGGCACCGGGGAGCTGTTTTTT.

The chain recombines TRBV5-8 with TRBJ1-1, with D maybe TRBD1 (6 bases). CDR3 size: 14 residues. The germline V gene encodes CDR1 SGHTS and CDR2 YDEGEE. Trimming removed 4 bases at V and 2 bases at J, with 12 bases between. The DNA for the CDR3 is TGTGCCAGCAGCCCGGGACAACATAACACTGAAGCTTTCTTT. It codes for CASSPGQHNTEAFF.

This clone is a singleton in its sample. CDR3 nucleotide sequence: TGTGCCAGCAGCGTACTAGCGGGACCCTGGGGGGAGCTGTTTTTT. Its protein is CASSVLAGPWGELFF. V gene TRBV5-6 combines with J gene TRBJ2-2, with TRBD2 matching 10 bases. V shed 4 bases and J 8 bases; nucleotides not matched to a gene: 8. The length of the CDR3 is 15 residues. Looked up from germline, CDR1 is SGHDT and CDR2 is YYEEEE.